The 5 T cell receptor beta chains below were found in one sample sequenced in a study of T cell responses to AZD1222 COVID-19 vaccine. Sequenced by immunoSEQ multiplex PCR; TCRdb stores in-frame clones only, minus some. The profile shows roughly 260,000 clones, more than 80% of them singletons. Sequenced here: peripheral blood, sampled on day 0 of AZD1222 vaccination. These receptors were taken from an adult in good health.

This chain joins TRBV6-2 or TRBV6-3 and TRBJ1-5, with a possible D match to TRBD1 (5 bases). The CDR3 length is 15 residues. Germline lookup yields CDR1 MNHEY and CDR2 SVGEGT. Deletions cut 4 bases from V and 6 bases from J, with 16 bases between. The CDR3 sequence: CASSSVGEFSQPQHF. Written as DNA, the CDR3 is TGTGCCAGCAGTTCCGTGGGGGAGTTTTCTCAGCCCCAGCATTTT.

The V and J genes are TRBV2 and TRBJ1-6; tentatively, D is TRBD1 (5 bases). Looked up from germline, CDR1 is SNHLY and CDR2 is FYNNEI. Trimming took 6 bases from V and 4 from J, leaving 16 bases between them. This CDR3 spans 16 amino acids. The CDR3 coding sequence is TGTGCCAGCAGCGCCCCGGGACGGTATTATAATTCACCCCTCCACTTT. It translates to CASSAPGRYYNSPLHF.

The table lists this clone with a count of one. The chain uses TRBV18 and TRBJ1-1; D gene unclear. This CDR3 is built from 13 residues. Between the trimmed V and J ends, which lost 3 bases and 1 base, there was a span of 6 bases. From germline, CDR1 is KGHSH and CDR2 LQKENI. CDR3: CASSPERNTEAFF. CDR3 DNA sequence: TGTGCCAGCTCACCGGAGAGGAACACTGAAGCTTTCTTT.

The V call is TRBV9, the J call TRBJ2-7, with a weak D call TRBD2 (5 bases). Trimming cost V 4 bases and J 6 bases, with 11 bases left between them. Germline V gene sequence: CDR1 SGDLS, CDR2 YYNGEE. This CDR3 contains 12 residues. The CDR3 sequence: CASSPGSGEQYF. The CDR3 coding sequence is TGTGCCAGCAGCCCTGGGAGCGGCGAGCAGTACTTC.

This chain connects TRBV4-2 to TRBJ2-7; no clear D. V lost 1 base to trimming and J lost 0 bases, with 16 bases between them. The germline V gene has CDR1 LGHNA and CDR2 YNFKEQ. This CDR3 has 17 residues. CDR3 DNA sequence: TGTGCCAGCAGCCAAGGCCCGAGGTCGCGGAACTCCTACGAGCAGTACTTC. It codes for CASSQGPRSRNSYEQYF.